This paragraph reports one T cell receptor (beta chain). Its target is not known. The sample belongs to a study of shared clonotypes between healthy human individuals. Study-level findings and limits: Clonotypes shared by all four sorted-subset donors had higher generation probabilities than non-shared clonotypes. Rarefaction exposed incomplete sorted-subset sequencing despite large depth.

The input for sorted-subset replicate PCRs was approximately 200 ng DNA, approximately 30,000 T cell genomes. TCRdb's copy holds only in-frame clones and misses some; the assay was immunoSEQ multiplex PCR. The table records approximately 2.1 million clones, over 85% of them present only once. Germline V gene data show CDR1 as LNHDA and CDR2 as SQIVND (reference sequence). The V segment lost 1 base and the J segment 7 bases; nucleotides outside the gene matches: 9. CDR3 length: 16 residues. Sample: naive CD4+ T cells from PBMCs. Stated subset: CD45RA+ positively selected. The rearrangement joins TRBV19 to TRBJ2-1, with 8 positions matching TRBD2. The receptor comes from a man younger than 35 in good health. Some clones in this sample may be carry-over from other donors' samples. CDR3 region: CASSIVRTSRGNEQFF. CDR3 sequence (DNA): TGTGCCAGTAGTATAGTACGGACTAGCAGAGGGAATGAGCAGTTCTTC.